Below, 24 T cell receptor beta chains from the same sample are listed, as sequenced in a study of type 1 and type 2 diabetes patients. PCR was run on genomic DNA. Amplification of the beta chain CDR3 used 30 forward and 13 reverse multiplex primers. A single record per CDR3 protein comes from TCRdb applying MiXCR to the multiplex PCR reads. Of 280,000 or so distinct CDR3 sequences listed, more than 45% are singletons. The sequenced sample consisted of peripheral blood mononuclear cells (PBMCs). The receptor set was obtained from a man aged 18 to 30 with type 2 diabetes.

This clonotype was recorded a few times. The chain recombines TRBV10-3 with TRBJ1-1, with 7 bases aligning to TRBD1. Germline values: CDR1 ENHRY, CDR2 SYGVKD. This CDR3 comprises 14 residues. The junction had 9 bases not matched to a gene; V was cut back by 6 bases and J by 5 bases. This CDR3 is CAISGQASGTEAFF. CDR3 nucleotides: TGTGCCATCAGCGGACAGGCCTCGGGGACTGAAGCTTTCTTT.

The rearrangement joins TRBV12-5 to TRBJ1-1; maybe TRBD1 (5 bases). The CDR3 extends over 14 amino acids. Germline V gene sequence: CDR1 LGHNT, CDR2 FRNRAP. Trimming pared 0 bases from V and 5 bases from J, leaving 10 bases between. CDR3 in DNA: TGTGCTAGTGGTTTGGTAGGGGCCGGAACTGAAGCTTTCTTT. This translates into CASGLVGAGTEAFF.

V and J are TRBV7-9 and TRBJ1-1; D ambiguous. This CDR3 spans 14 amino acids. Germline CDR1 SEHNR, CDR2 FQNEAQ (reference sequence). Deletions cut 7 bases from V and 5 bases from J, with 17 bases between. The CDR3 region is CASIRTPFWTEAFF. The DNA of the CDR3 is TGTGCCAGCATTCGGACCCCTTTCTGGACTGAAGCTTTCTTT.

This clonotype was observed a few times. The chain is built from TRBV30 and TRBJ1-5; possibly TRBD1 for D (5 bases). There are 14 residues in the CDR3. The ends were cut back, 3 bases at V and 0 bases at J, with 9 bases in the middle. Germline loops: CDR1 GTSNPN, CDR2 SVGIG (reference sequence). CDR3 DNA: TGTGCCTGGAGCGCAGGGATTAGCAATCAGCCCCAGCATTTT. Translating gives CAWSAGISNQPQHF.

The sample holds a few counts of this clonotype. This chain uses TRBV5-1 with TRBJ2-2; 8 nucleotides align to TRBD2. Germline assignment: CDR1 SGHRS and CDR2 YFSETQ. The CDR3 runs to 14 residues. Trimming took 9 bases from V and 7 from J; bases not matched to a gene: 11. The CDR3 DNA reads as TGCGCCACCCGGGGGGGGAAGAATGGCGGGGAGCTGTTTTTT. It codes for CATRGGKNGGELFF.

The CDR3, as DNA: TGTGCCAGCAGCTTCGGACCCCTACCACCCCTCAATGAGCAGTTCTTC. Amino acids: CASSFGPLPPLNEQFF. The rearrangement links TRBV11-2 to TRBJ2-1; D is unresolved. This CDR3 is built from 16 residues. In germline, CDR1 is SGHAT, CDR2 FQNNGV. The ends were cut back, 3 bases at V and 6 bases at J, with 18 bases in the middle.

This chain joins TRBV12-5 and TRBJ1-6; D not certain. This CDR3 spans 12 amino acids. Germline V gene sequence: CDR1 LGHNT, CDR2 FRNRAP. CDR3 in amino acids: CASSRITPPLHF. CDR3 nucleotide sequence: TGTGCCAGCAGCCGCATTACCCCACCCCTCCACTTT.

The chain uses TRBV5-1 and TRBJ2-6, with TRBD1 identical over 8 bases. Germline CDR1 SGHRS, CDR2 YFSETQ. This CDR3 has 15 residues. V shed 5 bases and J 4 bases; nucleotides not matched to a gene: 5. CDR3 in amino acids: CASRRTGFGANVLTF. The CDR3 DNA is TGCGCCAGCAGGCGGACAGGGTTCGGGGCCAACGTCCTGACTTTC.

V is TRBV29-1 and J is TRBJ2-7, with TRBD2 as a possible D gene (5 bases). This CDR3 has 15 amino acids. Trimming pared 6 bases from V and 1 base from J, leaving 19 bases between. Germline-derived CDR1 and CDR2 are SQVTM and ANQGSEA. In nucleotides, the CDR3 is TGCAGCGTCATTCTTTGGGGAGCAATATCCTACGAGCAGTACTTC. This translates into CSVILWGAISYEQYF.

This clonotype came up once. This chain connects TRBV19 to TRBJ2-1; D not resolved. Trimming took 7 bases from V and 0 from J, leaving 10 bases between them. The CDR3 is 14 residues long. Germline lookup yields CDR1 LNHDA and CDR2 SQIVND (reference sequence). This CDR3 reads CASNMGGSYNEQFF. The CDR3 nucleotides read TGTGCCAGTAATATGGGCGGCTCCTACAATGAGCAGTTCTTC.

This clonotype was detected a few times. The gene calls are TRBV5-1 and TRBJ1-2; no firm D call. The CDR3 sequence is 11 residues long. V was pared by 2 bases and J by 10 bases, with 9 bases between. Germline loops: CDR1 SGHRS, CDR2 YFSETQ. The CDR3 DNA reads TGCGCCAGCAGCTTAGGAAGGAACTACACCTTC. It yields the protein CASSLGRNYTF.

This clonotype was counted once. A much larger clone differs from this one at a single base, so this may be a read error. This sequence joins TRBV10-3 and TRBJ2-7; weak D call: TRBD2 (6 bases). CDR1 ENHRY and CDR2 SYGVKD come from the germline V gene. The CDR3 contains 13 residues. CDR3 region: CATSEGGADEQYF. The CDR3, as DNA: TGTGCCACCAGTGAAGGCGGGGCGGACGAGCAGTACTTC.

This clonotype was observed a handful of times. This chain joins TRBV30 and TRBJ2-7; D is possibly TRBD1 or TRBD2 (5 bases each). The V gene's germline CDR1 is GTSNPN and CDR2 SVGIG (reference sequence). This CDR3 is built from 12 residues. Trimming cost V 5 bases and J 2 bases, with 10 bases left between them. The CDR3 DNA reads as TGTGCCTGGGACAGAGGGCCCTACGAGCAGTACTTC. Its translation is CAWDRGPYEQYF. The whole variable domain, filled in from reference TRBV30 and TRBJ2-7, reads SQTIHQWPATLVQPVGSPLSLECTVEGTSNPNLYWYRQAAGRGLQLLFYSVGIGQISSEVPQNLSASRPQDRQFILSSKKLLLSDSGFYLCAWDRGPYEQYFGPGTRLTVT.

The genes are TRBV14 and TRBJ2-7, with 8 bases that match TRBD1. Germline CDR1 SGHDN, CDR2 FVKESK. This CDR3 contains 14 residues. V dropped 8 bases and J dropped 2; count of bases not matched to a gene: 8. CDR3 residues: CASQQTGDAYEQYF. The DNA of the CDR3 is TGTGCCAGCCAACAGACAGGGGATGCCTACGAGCAGTACTTC.

The V and J genes are TRBV2 and TRBJ1-1; no clear D. Germline lookup yields CDR1 SNHLY and CDR2 FYNNEI. Trimming shortened V by 7 bases and J by 5 bases, and 5 bases separated the two germline ends. The CDR3 is 10 amino acids. The CDR3 here is CASTRTEAFF. The CDR3, as DNA: TGTGCCAGCACAAGGACTGAAGCTTTCTTT.

This clonotype was detected a few times. The chain is built from TRBV19 and TRBJ1-1, with D possibly being TRBD1 (5 bases). The CDR3 is made up of 13 amino acids. The germline V gene has CDR1 LNHDA and CDR2 SQIVND (reference sequence). With 2 bases removed from V and 5 bases from J, the gap between germline ends came to 9 bases. The CDR3 sequence: CASSISRETEAFF. The DNA for the CDR3 is TGTGCCAGTAGTATATCCAGGGAGACTGAAGCTTTCTTT.

The CDR3 is CASSLETAAHEQYF. DNA of the CDR3: TGCGCCAGCAGCTTGGAGACAGCGGCGCACGAGCAGTACTTC. The V gene is TRBV5-1, the J gene TRBJ2-7, with D perhaps given as TRBD1 or TRBD2 (5 bases each). Per the germline V gene, CDR1 is SGHRS and CDR2 is YFSETQ. The V end lost 0 bases, the J end lost 5 bases, and 12 bases lay between the germline ends. The length of the CDR3 is 14 residues.

V and J are TRBV7-9 and TRBJ1-1; D gene uncertain. The V and J ends lost 2 bases and 5 bases respectively, with 6 bases between them. CDR1 and CDR2 (germline): SEHNR, FQNEAQ (reference sequence). The CDR3 totals 12 residues. DNA of the CDR3: TGTGCCAGCAGCTTAACGTCGACTGAAGCTTTCTTT. It is translated as CASSLTSTEAFF.

This clonotype was detected a few times. Here the CDR3 DNA reads TGTGCCAGCGGGAGACAGGGTAGCTCCTACGAGCAGTACTTC. This codes for CASGRQGSSYEQYF. V and J are TRBV6-1 and TRBJ2-7; 7 bases line up with TRBD1. The V and J ends lost 8 bases and 0 bases, in that order; junction bases with no gene match: 7. Germline V gene sequence: CDR1 MNHNS, CDR2 SASEGT. This CDR3 is built from 14 residues.

This clonotype occurred a few times. The rearrangement links TRBV2 to TRBJ2-1, with TRBD1 identical over 7 bases. Germline V gene data show CDR1 as SNHLY and CDR2 as FYNNEI. The ends lost 7 bases at V and 2 bases at J; junction bases unmatched: 20. There are 19 residues in the CDR3. This CDR3 is CASTGSTGQKALTYNEQFF. The DNA for the CDR3 is TGTGCCAGCACCGGATCGACAGGGCAAAAAGCGTTAACCTACAATGAGCAGTTCTTC. Full variable domain (outside the CDR3, taken from reference TRBV2 and TRBJ2-1): EPEVTQTPSHQVTQMGQEVILRCVPISNHLYFYWYRQILGQKVEFLVSFYNNEISEKSEIFDDQFSVERPDGSNFTLKIRSTKLEDSAMYFCASTGSTGQKALTYNEQFFGPGTRLTVL.

V usage is TRBV12-3 or TRBV12-4 and J usage is TRBJ2-3; maybe TRBD2 (7 bases). Trimming left V 3 bases short and J 1 base short, with 11 bases between. This CDR3 spans 15 amino acids. CDR3 sequence: CASSLGGARTDTQYF. CDR3 nucleotide sequence: TGTGCCAGCAGTTTGGGGGGGGCACGCACAGATACGCAGTATTTT.

This clonotype showed up many times. The chain is built from TRBV2 and TRBJ2-7; tentative D call: TRBD2 (6 bases). CDR3 length equals 16 residues. Germline values: CDR1 SNHLY, CDR2 FYNNEI. Trimming took off 7 bases at V and 1 base at J, with 20 bases between the two ends. Here the CDR3 DNA reads TGTGCCAGCATTGGTCTAGCGATGTCATTATCCTACGAGCAGTACTTC. Protein sequence: CASIGLAMSLSYEQYF.

This clonotype was picked up a small number of times. The chain employs TRBV19 and TRBJ2-1; 8 bases fit TRBD2. V shed 2 bases and J 5 bases; nucleotides not matched to a gene: 2. The CDR3 has 14 amino acids. Looked up from germline, CDR1 is LNHDA and CDR2 is SQIVND (reference sequence). CDR3 in amino acids: CASSIISGNNEQFF. The CDR3 DNA reads TGTGCCAGTAGTATAATTAGCGGGAACAATGAGCAGTTCTTC. Complete variable domain (other parts from reference TRBV19 and TRBJ2-1): DGGITQSPKYLFRKEGQNVTLSCEQNLNHDAMYWYRQDPGQGLRLIYYSQIVNDFQKGDIAEGYSVSREKKESFPLTVTSAQKNPTAFYLCASSIISGNNEQFFGPGTRLTVL.

This clonotype was seen a few times. V is TRBV2 and J is TRBJ1-2, with D unresolved. Trimming pared 4 bases from V and 4 bases from J, leaving 10 bases between. The V gene's germline CDR1 is SNHLY and CDR2 FYNNEI. The CDR3 consists of 13 residues. DNA of the CDR3: TGTGCCAGCAGTGCCCCGGTCCTCTATGGCTACACCTTC. The encoded protein is CASSAPVLYGYTF.